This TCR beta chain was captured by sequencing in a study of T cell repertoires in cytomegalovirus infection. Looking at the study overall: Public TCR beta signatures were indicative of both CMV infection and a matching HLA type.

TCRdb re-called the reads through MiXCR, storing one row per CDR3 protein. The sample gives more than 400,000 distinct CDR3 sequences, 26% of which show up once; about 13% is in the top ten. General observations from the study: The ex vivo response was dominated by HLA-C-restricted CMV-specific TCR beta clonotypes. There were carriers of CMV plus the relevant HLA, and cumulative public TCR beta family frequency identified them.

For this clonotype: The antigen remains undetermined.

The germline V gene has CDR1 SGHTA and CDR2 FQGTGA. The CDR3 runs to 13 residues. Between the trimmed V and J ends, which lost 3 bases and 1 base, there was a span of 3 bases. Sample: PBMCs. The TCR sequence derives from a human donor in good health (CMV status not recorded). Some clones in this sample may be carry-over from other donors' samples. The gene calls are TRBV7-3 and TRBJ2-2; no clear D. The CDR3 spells CASSFENTGELFF. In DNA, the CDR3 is TGTGCCAGCAGCTTTGAGAACACCGGGGAGCTGTTTTTT.